Below are 21 T cell receptor beta chains sequenced from a single sample in a study of blood T cells in healthy people across ages. The use of a sample-barcoded 5' primer and a J-beta primer mix characterized a second PCR of roughly 6 to 11 cycles. TCRdb reprocessed the 5' RACE reads with MiXCR, giving one entry per CDR3 protein. The sample yields 550,000 to 650,000 distinct CDR3 sequences, about 25% seen once. These data are also associated with another study on T cells of mothers and their children.

The specimen was blood. The origin of the receptors is a boy under 10 years old in good health.

This clonotype was seen a few times. CDR3 in amino acids: CASSPGQLILGTQYF. CDR3 sequence (DNA): TGTGCCAGCAGCCCGGGACAGTTGATCTTGGGTACGCAGTATTTT. This chain links TRBV7-9 with TRBJ2-3; 7 bases match TRBD1. This CDR3 is built from 15 residues. Trimming at V came to 5 bases and at J to 8 bases, leaving 13 bases not matched to a gene. Germline loops: CDR1 SEHNR, CDR2 FQNEAQ (reference sequence).

This clonotype was found a few times. This CDR3 is CSASGLDSGANVLTF. Written as DNA, the CDR3 is TGCAGTGCTAGCGGCTTGGATTCTGGGGCCAACGTCCTGACTTTC. The chain combines TRBV20-1 with TRBJ2-6, with no clear D. The CDR3 runs 15 residues. Trimming stripped 3 bases from V and 1 base from J, with 10 bases between. The germline V gene has CDR1 DFQATT and CDR2 SNEGSKA (reference sequence).

The sample holds a few counts of this clonotype. This sequence joins TRBV5-5 and TRBJ1-1; D call uncertain. The germline V gene has CDR1 SGHKS and CDR2 YYEKEE (reference sequence). This CDR3 is 13 amino acids long. The V gene lost 2 bases and the J gene lost 1 base, with 6 bases spanning the gap. CDR3 protein: CASSFWGNTEAFF. The CDR3, as DNA: TGTGCCAGCAGCTTTTGGGGGAACACTGAAGCTTTCTTT.

This clonotype was observed a few times. The gene calls are TRBV7-9 and TRBJ2-7, with 7 bases fitting TRBD1. Germline CDR1 is SEHNR and CDR2 is FQNEAQ (reference sequence). The length of the CDR3 is 14 residues. V trimming: 5 bases; J trimming: 3 bases; junction bases outside the gene matches: 7. In DNA form, the CDR3 reads TGTGCCAGCAGCCAGGGACAGAAAGACTACGAGCAGTACTTC. It is translated as CASSQGQKDYEQYF. Looking up the rest from reference TRBV7-9 and TRBJ2-7 gives the full variable domain: DTGVSQNPRHKITKRGQNVTFRCDPISEHNRLYWYRQTLGQGPEFLTYFQNEAQLEKSRLLSDRFSAERPKGSFSTLEIQRTEQGDSAMYLCASSQGQKDYEQYFGPGTRLTVT.

The rearrangement links TRBV12-5 to TRBJ2-1, with 8 bases that match TRBD2. The length of the CDR3 is 15 residues. The V and J ends lost 0 bases and 14 bases, in that order; junction bases with no gene match: 12. Per germline, CDR1 LGHNT and CDR2 FRNRAP. The CDR3, as DNA: TGTGCTAGTGGTTTGGTGTCGACCCCCAGCGGGAGTAAGTTCTTC. Its protein is CASGLVSTPSGSKFF.

The gene calls are TRBV7-6 and TRBJ2-7; D is tentatively TRBD1 or TRBD2 (5 bases each). Germline V gene sequence: CDR1 SGHVS, CDR2 FNYEAQ. The CDR3 has 14 residues. V was trimmed by 5 bases and J by 0 bases, leaving 11 bases between them. CDR3 sequence reads: CASSNRDDSYEQYF. The DNA of the CDR3 is TGTGCCAGCAGCAACCGGGACGACTCCTACGAGCAGTACTTC.

The table lists this clonotype with a count of one. The chain employs TRBV7-2 and TRBJ2-2; 8 bases map to TRBD2. The CDR3 is 14 amino acids. Germline V lookup: CDR1 SGHTA, CDR2 FQGNSA. The junction had 3 bases not matched to a gene; V was cut back by 3 bases and J by 6 bases. The CDR3 spells CASSFSGKAGELFF. The CDR3 region has the DNA TGTGCCAGCAGCTTTAGCGGGAAGGCCGGGGAGCTGTTTTTT.

This clonotype occurred a few times. The CDR3 loop is CASSYSGDQGYGYTF. CDR3 nucleotides: TGTGCCAGCAGTTACTCGGGGGACCAGGGCTATGGCTACACCTTC. The chain couples TRBV6-6 to TRBJ1-2; the D gene is possibly TRBD1 (5 bases). The V end was cut by 0 bases, the J end by 4 bases, with 12 bases between. CDR3 length equals 15 residues. Germline CDR1 and CDR2: MNHNY and SVGAGI (reference sequence).

The chain links TRBV7-9 to TRBJ2-3, with 10 bases lining up with TRBD2. The J segment lost 0 bases and the V segment lost 5 bases, leaving 5 bases of the junction unmatched. CDR3 length: 16 amino acids. Germline V gene sequence: CDR1 SEHNR, CDR2 FQNEAQ (reference sequence). The CDR3 protein is CASSPGLAQSTDTQYF. DNA of the CDR3: TGTGCCAGCAGCCCGGGACTAGCGCAGAGCACAGATACGCAGTATTTT.

This CDR3 reads CASSPKGNQPQHF. DNA of the CDR3: TGTGCCAGCTCACCTAAAGGTAATCAGCCCCAGCATTTT. This chain uses TRBV18 with TRBJ1-5; unclear D gene. In germline, CDR1 is KGHSH, CDR2 LQKENI. The CDR3 loop spans 13 amino acids. With 3 bases removed from V and 4 bases from J, the gap between germline ends came to 7 bases.

The chain uses TRBV19 and TRBJ1-5, with D hard to call. The CDR3 totals 14 residues. V dropped 11 bases and J dropped 3 bases, with 17 bases sitting between them. Looked up from germline, CDR1 is LNHDA and CDR2 is SQIVND (reference sequence). The CDR3 nucleotides read TGTGCCTCCACTGGGCAGACCATCAATCAGCCCCAGCATTTT. Its protein product is CASTGQTINQPQHF.

In its sample, this clonotype was seen many times. Its ends do not fully match the called genes, so a read error is possible. The rearrangement uses TRBV7-9 and TRBJ2-7, with D possibly TRBD1 on 5 matching bases. The CDR3 length is 14 residues. Germline V gene lookup returns CDR1 SEHNR and CDR2 FQNEAQ (reference sequence). CDR3 coding DNA: TGTGCCAGCAGTTTAGGGGCCGGCTCCTACGAGCAGTACTTC. Protein: CASSLGAGSYEQYF.

This chain links TRBV9 with TRBJ2-5, with 10 bases lining up with TRBD2. V lost 3 bases and J lost 5; bases outside the gene matches: 13. The CDR3 loop spans 17 amino acids. Germline lookup yields CDR1 SGDLS and CDR2 YYNGEE. CDR3 residues: CASSEGLAHHLEETQYF. CDR3 DNA sequence: TGTGCCAGCAGCGAGGGACTAGCGCACCACCTCGAGGAGACCCAGTACTTC.

This chain links TRBV20-1 with TRBJ2-2; TRBD2 aligns across 9 bases. Germline V lookup: CDR1 DFQATT, CDR2 SNEGSKA (reference sequence). V lost 3 bases and J lost 5; bases outside the gene matches: 7. This CDR3 has 15 residues. For the CDR3, the DNA is TGCAGTGCTAGTATTGCGGGAGGGCGAACCGGGGAGCTGTTTTTT. Translation gives CSASIAGGRTGELFF.

The chain carries TRBV29-1 and TRBJ2-5; perhaps TRBD1 as D (6 bases). The J call may be in error: the DNA end matches TRBJ2-7 better. The CDR3 contains 15 residues. Germline-derived CDR1 and CDR2 are SQVTM and ANQGSEA. Here the CDR3 DNA reads TGCAGCGTTGATGATGTCTCGGGACATCCCTACGAGCAGTACTTC. It encodes CSVDDVSGHPYEQYF.

The J gene is TRBJ2-3, the V gene TRBV24-1, with a tentative D call TRBD1 (5 bases). From germline, CDR1 is KGHDR and CDR2 SFDVKD. The CDR3 totals 14 residues. Trimming pared 5 bases from V and 6 bases from J, leaving 14 bases between. The CDR3 spells CATSASRGADTQYF. In nucleotides, the CDR3 is TGTGCCACCAGTGCCTCTAGGGGCGCGGATACGCAGTATTTT.

The chain recombines TRBV29-1 with TRBJ2-3, with D possibly being TRBD1 (6 bases). With 6 bases removed from V and 6 bases from J, the gap between germline ends came to 16 bases. CDR1 and CDR2 (germline): SQVTM, ANQGSEA. The length of the CDR3 is 13 residues. This CDR3 is CSVATGPRDTQYF. The CDR3 DNA reads as TGCAGCGTAGCCACAGGGCCCAGGGATACGCAGTATTTT.

The chain couples TRBV10-3 to TRBJ1-5; a weak D match, TRBD1 (5 bases). This CDR3 contains 13 residues. Germline V gene sequence: CDR1 ENHRY, CDR2 SYGVKD. The V end lost 11 bases, the J end lost 2 bases, and 13 bases lay between the germline ends. CDR3 loop: CAATAGGNQPQHF. CDR3 DNA sequence: TGTGCCGCGACGGCGGGGGGCAATCAGCCCCAGCATTTT.

This clonotype came up a few times. The gene calls are TRBV6-6 and TRBJ1-3; TRBD1 agrees at 9 bases. CDR3 length equals 15 residues. CDR1 MNHNY and CDR2 SVGAGI come from the germline V gene (reference sequence). J was trimmed by 1 base and V by 6 bases; bases with no gene match: 4. CDR3 protein: CASSNRGRSGNTIYF. As DNA, the CDR3 is TGTGCCAGCAGCAACAGGGGGCGGTCTGGAAACACCATATATTTT.

The chain uses TRBV20-1 and TRBJ2-5; weak D call: TRBD1 (6 bases). The germline V gene encodes CDR1 DFQATT and CDR2 SNEGSKA (reference sequence). CDR3 size: 13 residues. V gave up 5 bases and J gave up 5 bases, with 15 bases separating them. The CDR3 here is CSAQKGVTETQYF. The CDR3 region has the DNA TGCAGTGCTCAGAAGGGGGTCACGGAGACCCAGTACTTC.

The chain employs TRBV20-1 and TRBJ2-7; D could derive from TRBD1 or TRBD2 (6 bases each). Trimming shortened V by 4 bases and J by 3 bases, and 10 bases separated the two germline ends. Germline CDR1 is DFQATT and CDR2 is SNEGSKA (reference sequence). The CDR3 covers 12 residues. For the CDR3, the DNA is TGCAGTGCTATGCGGGACAACTACGAGCAGTACTTC. This gives the protein CSAMRDNYEQYF.